This T cell receptor (beta chain) emerged from a study of cytomegalovirus exposure and HLA in healthy donors. The donors gave bone marrow, and they were healthy. The CDR3 loop spans 16 amino acids. V lost 4 bases to trimming and J lost 5 bases; unmatched junction nucleotides: 11. Germline V CDR1 and CDR2: MNHEY, SVGAGI. Study outcomes and limitations: Association of some 18,000 TCR beta sequences with HLA alleles was found at 0.05 false discovery rate in a later analysis. The study labeled under 200 TCR beta chains cytomegalovirus-associated.

Researchers ran the PCR with 60 Vbeta and 13 Jbeta primers. Libraries were prepared by immunoSEQ multiplex PCR; TCRdb keeps only in-frame clonotypes and omits some of them. In the table there are 90,000 to 120,000 clones, approximately 81% of which are singletons. Turning to this clone: The antigen remains unidentified.

This chain connects TRBV6-5 to TRBJ2-5, with 9 nucleotides matching TRBD1. The clonotype was recovered from a man younger than 45 in good health and CMV-seronegative. Specimen: PBMCs. CDR3 residues: CASSFYEGTGLETQYF. The CDR3 coding sequence is TGTGCCAGCAGTTTCTACGAGGGGACAGGGCTGGAGACCCAGTACTTC.